This entry lists 9 T cell receptor beta chains sequenced from one sample in a study of T-cell memory formation after mild COVID-19. One entry per CDR3 protein results from TCRdb running MiXCR on the 5' RACE reads. The sample shows around 180,000 distinct CDR3 sequences, about a sixth of them seen only once. Material for sequencing was PBMCs or a T cell subset sorted from them (not recorded which). Every receptor here comes from an adult woman who had mild COVID-19 (a few samples of this study predate the infection). Cell type and time point are not known.

The gene calls are TRBV5-5 and TRBJ2-2, with no clear D. V dropped 2 bases and J dropped 1 base, with 12 bases sitting between them. The CDR3 extends over 16 amino acids. CDR1 is SGHKS and CDR2 is YYEKEE in the germline V gene (reference sequence). The CDR3 region has the DNA TGTGCCAGCAGCTTCCAGGTTGGGCTGAACACCGGGGAGCTGTTTTTT. Its translation: CASSFQVGLNTGELFF.

V usage is TRBV18 and J usage is TRBJ2-1; 7 nucleotides match TRBD1. The V segment lost 1 base and the J segment 6 bases; nucleotides outside the gene matches: 0. This CDR3 region has 13 residues. CDR1 is KGHSH, CDR2 LQKENI, per germline. This chain's CDR3 is CASSPRQGNEQFF. CDR3 sequence (DNA): TGTGCCAGCTCACCACGACAGGGCAATGAGCAGTTCTTC.

This sequence joins TRBV6-5 and TRBJ1-2, with D possibly TRBD1 on 6 matching bases. This CDR3 comprises 18 residues. V gave up 6 bases and J gave up 4 bases, with 27 bases separating them. Germline V gene lookup returns CDR1 MNHEY and CDR2 SVGAGI. CDR3 sequence: CASSKDIGGKLSVYGYTF. The CDR3 bases are TGTGCCAGCAGCAAGGACATAGGGGGGAAACTCTCCGTCTATGGCTACACCTTC.

This chain uses TRBV5-1 with TRBJ2-5, with D possibly matching TRBD2 (7 bases). Trimming removed 4 bases at V and 5 bases at J, with 18 bases between. CDR1 and CDR2 from the germline V gene are SGHRS and YFSETQ. The CDR3 sequence is 15 residues long. The CDR3: CASSQPGGRTETQYF. CDR3 DNA: TGCGCCAGCAGCCAACCCGGGGGGCGGACTGAGACCCAGTACTTC.

There are many counts of this clonotype. J is TRBJ1-5 and V is TRBV5-1; D may be TRBD1 (5 bases). Germline CDR1 is SGHRS and CDR2 is YFSETQ. The CDR3 is 15 amino acids. V was cut by 4 bases and J by 3 bases, with 14 bases left in between. For the CDR3, the DNA is TGCGCCAGCAGCCCGTCTGACAGAACCAATCAGCCCCAGCATTTT. Amino acid sequence: CASSPSDRTNQPQHF.

V usage is TRBV12-3 or TRBV12-4 and J usage is TRBJ2-4, with D possibly being TRBD2 (7 bases). There are 15 residues in the CDR3. V lost 3 bases, J lost 1 base, and 10 bases lay in between. The DNA of the CDR3 is TGTGCCAGCAGTTTGGGGGGGGCGGCCAAAAACATTCAGTACTTC. It yields the protein CASSLGGAAKNIQYF.

This clonotype appeared a few times. The rearrangement links TRBV3-1 to TRBJ1-2, with D possibly matching TRBD1 (5 bases). Trimming removed 5 bases at V and 4 bases at J, with 14 bases between. The CDR3 spans 14 residues. CDR1 LGHDT and CDR2 YNNKEL come from the germline V gene (reference sequence). The CDR3 spells CASSTTTAVYGYTF. The CDR3 DNA is TGTGCCAGCAGCACTACGACAGCTGTCTATGGCTACACCTTC.

This clonotype was found a few times. The genes are TRBV20-1 and TRBJ2-1, with 7 positions matching TRBD2. Germline V gene lookup returns CDR1 DFQATT and CDR2 SNEGSKA (reference sequence). J gave up 4 bases and V 3 bases, and 6 bases lay outside the gene matches. This CDR3 has 14 residues. Written as DNA, the CDR3 is TGCAGTGCTAGCGGGAGGTCATCTTACAATGAGCAGTTCTTC. Protein: CSASGRSSYNEQFF.

The chain combines TRBV11-2 with TRBJ1-2; D may be TRBD1 (5 bases). CDR1 is SGHAT and CDR2 is FQNNGV in the germline V gene. The CDR3 is 14 residues long. V shed 5 bases and J shed 2 bases, with 12 bases lying between them. CDR3 in DNA: TGTGCCAGCAGCCTATACAGGACCAACTATGGCTACACCTTC. Protein: CASSLYRTNYGYTF.